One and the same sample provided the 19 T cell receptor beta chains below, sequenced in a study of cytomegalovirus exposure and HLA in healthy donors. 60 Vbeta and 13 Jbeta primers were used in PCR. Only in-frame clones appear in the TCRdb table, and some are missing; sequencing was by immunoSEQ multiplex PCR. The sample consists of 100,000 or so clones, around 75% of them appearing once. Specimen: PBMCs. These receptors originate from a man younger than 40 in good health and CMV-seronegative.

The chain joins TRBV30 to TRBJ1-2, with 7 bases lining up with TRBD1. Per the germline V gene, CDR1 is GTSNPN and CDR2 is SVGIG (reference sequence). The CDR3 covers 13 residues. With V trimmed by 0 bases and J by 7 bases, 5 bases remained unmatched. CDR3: CAWSVQGQLGYTF. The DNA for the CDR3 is TGTGCCTGGAGTGTACAGGGACAGCTTGGCTACACCTTC.

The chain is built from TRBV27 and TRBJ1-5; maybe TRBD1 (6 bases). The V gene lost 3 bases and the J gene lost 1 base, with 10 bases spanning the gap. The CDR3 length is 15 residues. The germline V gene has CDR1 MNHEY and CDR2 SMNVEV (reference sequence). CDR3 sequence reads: CASSLHTGSNQPQHF. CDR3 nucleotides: TGTGCCAGCAGTTTGCATACAGGGAGCAATCAGCCCCAGCATTTT.

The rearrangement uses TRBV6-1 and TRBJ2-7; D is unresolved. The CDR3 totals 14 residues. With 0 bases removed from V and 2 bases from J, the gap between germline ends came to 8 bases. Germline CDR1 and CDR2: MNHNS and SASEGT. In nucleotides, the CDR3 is TGTGCCAGCAGTGAAGCACAGAGACCCTACGAGCAGTACTTC. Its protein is CASSEAQRPYEQYF.

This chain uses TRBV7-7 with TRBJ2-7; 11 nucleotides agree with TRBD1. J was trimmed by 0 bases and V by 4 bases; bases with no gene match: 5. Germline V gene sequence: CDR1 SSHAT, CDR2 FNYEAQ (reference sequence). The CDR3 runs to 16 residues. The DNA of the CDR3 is TGTGCCAGCAGCTCCCCAGGGACAGGGGGCTCCTACGAGCAGTACTTC. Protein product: CASSSPGTGGSYEQYF.

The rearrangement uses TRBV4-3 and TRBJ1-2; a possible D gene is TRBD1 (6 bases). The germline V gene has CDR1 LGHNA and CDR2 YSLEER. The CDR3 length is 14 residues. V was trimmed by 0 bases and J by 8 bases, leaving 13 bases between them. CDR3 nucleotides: TGCGCCAGCAGCCAAGAAACTAACAGGGTCGGCTACACCTTC. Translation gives CASSQETNRVGYTF.

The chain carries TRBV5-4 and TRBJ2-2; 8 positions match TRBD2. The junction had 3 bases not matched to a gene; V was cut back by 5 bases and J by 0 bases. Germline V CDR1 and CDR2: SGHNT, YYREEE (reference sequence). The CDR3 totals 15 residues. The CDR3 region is CASRGAGANTGELFF. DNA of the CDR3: TGTGCCAGCAGAGGAGCGGGGGCGAACACCGGGGAGCTGTTTTTT.

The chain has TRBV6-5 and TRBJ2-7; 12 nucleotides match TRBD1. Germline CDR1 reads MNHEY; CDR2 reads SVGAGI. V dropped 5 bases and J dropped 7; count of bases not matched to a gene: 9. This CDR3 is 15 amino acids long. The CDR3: CASSPAGTGGKEQYF. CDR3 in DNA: TGTGCCAGCAGTCCCGCCGGGACAGGGGGCAAGGAGCAGTACTTC.

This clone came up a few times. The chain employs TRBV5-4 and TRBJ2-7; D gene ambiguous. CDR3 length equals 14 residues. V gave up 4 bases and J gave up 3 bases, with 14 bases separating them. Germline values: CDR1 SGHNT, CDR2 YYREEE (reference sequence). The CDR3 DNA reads TGTGCCAGCAGCCAAGATCGAGACTTCTACGAGCAGTACTTC. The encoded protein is CASSQDRDFYEQYF.

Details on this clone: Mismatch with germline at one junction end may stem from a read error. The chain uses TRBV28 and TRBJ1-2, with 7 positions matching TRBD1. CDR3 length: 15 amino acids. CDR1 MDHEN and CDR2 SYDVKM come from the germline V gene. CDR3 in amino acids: CASGFEEGGVYGYTF. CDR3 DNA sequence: TGTGCCAGCGGTTTCGAAGAAGGGGGCGTCTATGGCTACACCTTC.

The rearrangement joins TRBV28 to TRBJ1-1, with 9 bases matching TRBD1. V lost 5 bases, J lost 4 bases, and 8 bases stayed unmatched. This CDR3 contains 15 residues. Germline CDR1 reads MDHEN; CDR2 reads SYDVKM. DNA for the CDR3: TGTGCCAGCAGTGCCCGGACAGGGGTGGCCACTGAAGCTTTCTTT. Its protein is CASSARTGVATEAFF.

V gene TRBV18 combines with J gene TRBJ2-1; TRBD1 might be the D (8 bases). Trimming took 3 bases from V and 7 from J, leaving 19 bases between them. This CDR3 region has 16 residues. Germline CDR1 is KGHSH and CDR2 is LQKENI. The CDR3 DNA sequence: TGTGCCAGCTCACCCCGCGACAGGGGAGGGCAGAATGAGCAGTTCTTC. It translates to CASSPRDRGGQNEQFF.

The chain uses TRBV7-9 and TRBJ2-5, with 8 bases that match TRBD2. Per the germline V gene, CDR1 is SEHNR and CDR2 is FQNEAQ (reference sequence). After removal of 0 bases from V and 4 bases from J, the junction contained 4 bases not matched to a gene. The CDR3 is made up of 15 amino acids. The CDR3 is CASSLARGVPETQYF. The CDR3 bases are TGTGCCAGCAGCTTAGCGCGGGGGGTCCCAGAGACCCAGTACTTC.

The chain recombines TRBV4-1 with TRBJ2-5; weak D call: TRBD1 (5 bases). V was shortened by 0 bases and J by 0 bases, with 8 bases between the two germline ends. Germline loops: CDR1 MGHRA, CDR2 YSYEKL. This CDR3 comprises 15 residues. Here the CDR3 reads CASSQETAYQETQYF. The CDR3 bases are TGCGCCAGCAGCCAAGAGACAGCGTACCAAGAGACCCAGTACTTC.

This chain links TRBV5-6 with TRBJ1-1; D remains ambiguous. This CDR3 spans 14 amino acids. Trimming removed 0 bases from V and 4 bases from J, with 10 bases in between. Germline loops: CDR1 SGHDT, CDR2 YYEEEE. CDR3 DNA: TGTGCCAGCAGCTTGGGGCGACGGAGCACTGAAGCTTTCTTT. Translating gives CASSLGRRSTEAFF.

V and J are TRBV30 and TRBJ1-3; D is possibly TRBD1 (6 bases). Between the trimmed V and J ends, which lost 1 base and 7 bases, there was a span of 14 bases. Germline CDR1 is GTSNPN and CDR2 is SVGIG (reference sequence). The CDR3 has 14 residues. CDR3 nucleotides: TGTGCCTGGAGTGGAGGTGGGGGCCGGAACACCATATATTTT. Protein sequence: CAWSGGGGRNTIYF.

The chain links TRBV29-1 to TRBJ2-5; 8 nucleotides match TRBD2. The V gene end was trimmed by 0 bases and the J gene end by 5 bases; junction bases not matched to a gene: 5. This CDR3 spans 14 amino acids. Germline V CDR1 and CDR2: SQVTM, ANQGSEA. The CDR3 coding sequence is TGCAGCGTTGAAGATCGGGGGGGTCAGGAGACCCAGTACTTC. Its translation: CSVEDRGGQETQYF. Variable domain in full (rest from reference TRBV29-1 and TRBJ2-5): SAVISQKPSRDICQRGTSLTIQCQVDSQVTMMFWYRQQPGQSLTLIATANQGSEATYESGFVIDKFPISRPNLTFSTLTVSNMSPEDSSIYLCSVEDRGGQETQYFGPGTRLLVL.

DNA of the CDR3: TGTGCCACCAGCAGGGCGGGGAAATTGCGACCGCACACTGAAGCTTTCTTT. Protein sequence: CATSRAGKLRPHTEAFF. The chain carries TRBV15 and TRBJ1-1; no definite D call. Looked up from germline, CDR1 is LNHNV and CDR2 is YYDKDF (reference sequence). CDR3 length equals 17 residues. With 3 bases removed from V and 3 bases from J, the gap between germline ends came to 20 bases.

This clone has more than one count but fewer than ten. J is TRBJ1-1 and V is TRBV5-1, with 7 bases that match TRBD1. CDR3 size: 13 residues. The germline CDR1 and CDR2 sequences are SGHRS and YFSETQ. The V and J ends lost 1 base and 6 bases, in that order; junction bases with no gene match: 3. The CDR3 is CASSLYQGAEAFF. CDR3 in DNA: TGCGCCAGCAGCTTGTACCAGGGGGCTGAAGCTTTCTTT.

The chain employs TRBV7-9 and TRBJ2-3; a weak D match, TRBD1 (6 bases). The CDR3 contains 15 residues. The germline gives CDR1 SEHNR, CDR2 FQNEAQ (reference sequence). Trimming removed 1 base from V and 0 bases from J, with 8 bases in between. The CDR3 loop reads CASSLEGVSTDTQYF. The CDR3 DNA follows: TGTGCCAGCAGCTTAGAGGGGGTTAGCACAGATACGCAGTATTTT.